Sequencing of this T cell receptor (beta chain) was carried out in a study of Ad26.COV2.S vaccination and SARS-CoV-2 variants. The sample's treatment: approximately 18 received Ad26.COV2.S at low or high dose, single or two shots; roughly five received placebo; per-sample allocation not given. All samples were drawn on day 63, counting from the first vaccine or placebo injection. The germline gives CDR1 DFQATT, CDR2 SNEGSKA (reference sequence). CDR3 length equals 10 residues. Trimming shortened V by 3 bases and J by 8 bases, and 7 bases separated the two germline ends. The protocol was immunoSEQ multiplex PCR, while the TCRdb copy is restricted to in-frame clones and leaves out a portion. The sample has about 440,000 clones, about 90% seen once.

The chain joins TRBV20-1 to TRBJ1-2; D remains ambiguous. Sample: peripheral blood, taken in a trial of Ad26.COV2.S vaccine versus placebo. This TCR was recovered from a person aged 18-65 years who received the Ad26.COV2.S COVID-19 vaccine or a placebo. CDR3 region: CSARFGGYTF. The CDR3 nucleotides read TGCAGTGCTAGGTTCGGGGGCTACACCTTC.